The 13 T cell receptor beta chains given below trace back to one sample, sequenced in a study of T cell repertoires in cytomegalovirus infection. Their antigen targets remain unknown. MiXCR, applied by TCRdb to the reads, yields one record per CDR3 protein. The repertoire holds some 800,000 distinct CDR3 sequences, less than 35% seen once, with roughly an eighth in the top ten. Specimen: cultured CD8+ T cells from PBMCs, collected from culture after CMV antigen stimulation. These receptor sequences come from a human donor in good health (CMV status not recorded). Some clones in this sample may be carry-over from other donors' samples.

This clonotype was counted at least ten times. The chain uses TRBV7-3 and TRBJ2-1; D may be TRBD1 or TRBD2 (7 bases each). The length of the CDR3 is 13 residues. With 8 bases removed from V and 8 bases from J, the gap between germline ends came to 16 bases. Looked up from germline, CDR1 is SGHTA and CDR2 is FQGTGA. The CDR3 DNA sequence: TGTGCCAGCTCGCAGACAGGGAGGGATGAGCAGTTCTTC. This gives the protein CASSQTGRDEQFF. Together with reference TRBV7-3 and TRBJ2-1, the CDR3 gives the full variable domain: GAGVSQTPSNKVTEKGKYVELRCDPISGHTALYWYRQSLGQGPEFLIYFQGTGAADDSGLPNDRFFAVRPEGSVSTLKIQRTERGDSAVYLCASSQTGRDEQFFGPGTRLTVL.

The J gene is TRBJ1-2, the V gene TRBV6-5, with a weak D call TRBD1 (5 bases). Germline CDR1 MNHEY, CDR2 SVGAGI. The CDR3 runs 15 residues. Trimming removed 2 bases at V and 4 bases at J, with 14 bases between. The chain's CDR3 is CASSYGHGGGYGYTF. DNA for the CDR3: TGTGCCAGCAGTTACGGACACGGTGGCGGCTATGGCTACACCTTC.

There are many counts of this clonotype. The chain couples TRBV7-2 to TRBJ2-7; D uncertain. CDR3 size: 13 residues. CDR1 is SGHTA, CDR2 FQGNSA, per germline. V was clipped by 1 base and J by 6 bases, with 10 bases between them. The CDR3 loop is CASSLDMGGEQYV. CDR3 DNA: TGTGCCAGCAGCTTAGATATGGGCGGCGAGCAGTACGTC.

The rearrangement joins TRBV4-1 to TRBJ1-5; perhaps TRBD1 as D (5 bases). CDR1 MGHRA and CDR2 YSYEKL come from the germline V gene. The length of the CDR3 is 15 residues. Trimming stripped 5 bases from V and 1 base from J, with 12 bases between. The CDR3 DNA follows: TGCGCCAGCAGCTTCGGGGCAGGGAGCAATCAGCCCCAGCATTTT. Amino acids: CASSFGAGSNQPQHF.

The chain links TRBV7-9 to TRBJ1-1; 9 positions agree with TRBD1. The V gene end was trimmed by 4 bases and the J gene end by 3 bases; junction bases not matched to a gene: 21. This CDR3 contains 20 residues. CDR1 is SEHNR and CDR2 is FQNEAQ in the germline V gene (reference sequence). The CDR3 region has the DNA TGTGCCAGCAGCTCTCGGGAACTAAGGACAGGGGTAGTTTTCGACACTGAAGCTTTCTTT. Translated: CASSSRELRTGVVFDTEAFF.

The V gene is TRBV4-1, the J gene TRBJ2-1; the match to TRBD2 covers 14 bases. Germline CDR1 reads MGHRA; CDR2 reads YSYEKL. V was pared by 1 base and J by 8 bases, with 10 bases of the junction left unmatched. The CDR3 is 18 residues long. The chain's CDR3 is CASSQVGTSGGFLHEQFF. The CDR3 nucleotides read TGCGCCAGCAGCCAAGTGGGGACTAGCGGGGGTTTCCTCCATGAGCAGTTCTTC.

Worth noting for this clonotype: Possible read error: a much larger clone is one base away. The V gene is TRBV12-3 or TRBV12-4, the J gene TRBJ2-3; TRBD1 might be the D (6 bases). The DNA end favors TRBJ1-5, so the J call may be wrong. The CDR3 is 15 amino acids. The CDR3 sequence is CASIGEGHLTDTQHF. The DNA for the CDR3 is TGTGCCAGCATAGGGGAGGGACACCTCACAGATACGCAGCATTTT.

The V and J genes are TRBV20-1 and TRBJ2-1; D could derive from TRBD1 or TRBD2 (6 bases each). The CDR3 has 16 residues. V shed 0 bases and J shed 4 bases, with 16 bases lying between them. Looked up from germline, CDR1 is DFQATT and CDR2 is SNEGSKA (reference sequence). Here the CDR3 reads CSARDVGGLRYNEQFF. The CDR3, as DNA: TGCAGTGCTAGAGATGTGGGGGGCCTACGTTACAATGAGCAGTTCTTC.

This sequence joins TRBV20-1 and TRBJ2-6; 13 bases are a match to TRBD2. V lost 8 bases, J lost 0 bases, and 7 bases stayed unmatched. This CDR3 has 17 residues. Per germline, CDR1 DFQATT and CDR2 SNEGSKA (reference sequence). The chain's CDR3 is CSLLTSGGRSGANVLTF. CDR3 in DNA: TGCAGTCTCTTGACTAGCGGGGGGCGCTCTGGGGCCAACGTCCTGACTTTC.

The V gene is TRBV29-1, the J gene TRBJ2-2; no reliable D call. CDR1 is SQVTM, CDR2 ANQGSEA, per germline. The CDR3 is 12 residues long. Trimming removed 4 bases from V and 9 bases from J, with 12 bases in between. Here the CDR3 reads CSVVGLDRELFF. The CDR3 DNA is TGCAGCGTTGTGGGTCTGGACCGGGAGCTGTTTTTT.

As regards this clonotype: A much larger clone differs by one base, so this may be a read error. This chain links TRBV7-2 with TRBJ2-1, with unresolved D. CDR3 length: 13 residues. Germline V gene sequence: CDR1 SGHTA, CDR2 FQGNSA. Trimming removed 7 bases from V and 7 bases from J, with 14 bases in between. Here the CDR3 reads CASNYEEWNEQFF. The CDR3 DNA reads TGTGCCAGCAACTATGAAGAGTGGAATGAGCAGTTCTTC.

This rearrangement joins TRBV6-5 to TRBJ2-3; D not resolved. The CDR3 sequence is 13 residues long. The germline gives CDR1 MNHEY, CDR2 SVGAGI. Trimming took off 2 bases at V and 6 bases at J, with 9 bases between the two ends. The CDR3 spells CASSYGVRDTQYF. The CDR3 coding sequence is TGTGCCAGCAGTTACGGTGTCAGGGATACGCAGTATTTT.

With regard to this clonotype: An end of the junction does not agree with germline; a read error may underlie this. This chain links TRBV14 with TRBJ2-1; maybe TRBD2 (6 bases). This CDR3 is built from 16 residues. CDR1 is SGHDN and CDR2 is FVKESK in the germline V gene. The CDR3 is CVSSPQGAGSYNEQFF. The CDR3 DNA reads TGTGTCAGCAGCCCGCAGGGTGCGGGGTCCTACAATGAGCAGTTCTTC.